The next 15 T cell receptor beta chains were all read from a single sample in a study of T cell responses to AZD1222 COVID-19 vaccine. Only in-frame clones appear in the TCRdb table, and some are missing; sequencing was by immunoSEQ multiplex PCR. The repertoire consists of roughly 140,000 clones, with around 88% occurring once and the leading ten covering approximately 2.3%. This specimen was peripheral blood, taken on day 0 of AZD1222 vaccination. These receptors were collected from an adult in good health.

This clone came up once. V and J are TRBV12-3 or TRBV12-4 and TRBJ2-2; D is undetermined. Trimming left V 6 bases short and J 4 bases short, with 6 bases between. This CDR3 contains 12 residues. CDR3 nucleotide sequence: TGTGCCAGCAGGCCGGGCACCGGGGAGCTGTTTTTT. Protein: CASRPGTGELFF.

This clone was seen repeatedly, ten times or more. The chain combines TRBV12-3 or TRBV12-4 with TRBJ2-5; 9 bases map to TRBD1. After removal of 7 bases from V and 7 bases from J, the junction contained 7 bases not matched to a gene. There are 13 residues in the CDR3. CDR3 nucleotides: TGTGCCAGCAACGACAGGGGGGAAGTGACCCAGTACTTC. As protein: CASNDRGEVTQYF.

The chain recombines TRBV21-1 with TRBJ2-7; TRBD1 is the table's D call, not checked against the DNA. TRBV21-1 is annotated as a pseudogene. The length of the CDR3 is 9 residues. This chain's CDR3 is CARPGTGLF. Here the CDR3 DNA reads TGTGCCAGGCCCGGGACAGGGCTATTC.

The J gene is TRBJ2-7, the V gene TRBV19; no reliable D call. V lost 9 bases and J lost 2, with 11 bases in between. The CDR3 spans 12 residues. Germline CDR1 is LNHDA and CDR2 is SQIVND (reference sequence). Here the CDR3 reads CARPGSPYEQYF. For the CDR3, the DNA is TGTGCCAGACCAGGTTCCCCCTACGAGCAGTACTTC.

The gene calls are TRBV2 and TRBJ1-2; D remains ambiguous. Per germline, CDR1 SNHLY and CDR2 FYNNEI. Trimming shortened V by 1 base and J by 8 bases, and 20 bases separated the two germline ends. The length of the CDR3 is 16 residues. The chain's CDR3 is CASSEVLPTARLGYTF. CDR3 DNA sequence: TGTGCCAGCAGTGAAGTCCTCCCTACCGCAAGGTTGGGCTACACCTTC.

The CDR3 is CASSLGLAGGTDTQYF. In DNA, the CDR3 is TGCGCCAGCAGCTTGGGACTAGCAGGTGGGACAGATACGCAGTATTTT. V is TRBV5-1 and J is TRBJ2-3; 7 bases map to TRBD2. CDR3 length equals 16 residues. With V trimmed by 0 bases and J by 3 bases, 7 bases remained unmatched. Germline V gene sequence: CDR1 SGHRS, CDR2 YFSETQ.

This chain uses TRBV5-1 with TRBJ2-1; D gene unclear. Germline values: CDR1 SGHRS, CDR2 YFSETQ. Trimming stripped 0 bases from V and 9 bases from J, with 7 bases between. This CDR3 region has 12 residues. This CDR3 is CASSLETSEQFF. The CDR3 DNA sequence: TGCGCCAGCAGCTTGGAGACTTCTGAGCAGTTCTTC. Combining the CDR3 with reference TRBV5-1 and TRBJ2-1 gives the whole variable domain KAGVTQTPRYLIKTRGQQVTLSCSPISGHRSVSWYQQTPGQGLQFLFEYFSETQRNKGNFPGRFSGRQFSNSRSEMNVSTLELGDSALYLCASSLETSEQFFGPGTRLTVL.

This rearrangement joins TRBV6-5 to TRBJ2-7; a weak D match, TRBD2 (5 bases). Germline V gene data show CDR1 as MNHEY and CDR2 as SVGAGI. The germline V and J ends were trimmed by 11 bases and 6 bases, with 20 bases remaining between them. The CDR3 consists of 13 residues. CDR3 DNA: TGTGCCGAAGAGGACCCGGGGATCTCCGAGCAGTACTTC. Translating it yields CAEEDPGISEQYF.

The chain joins TRBV24-1 to TRBJ1-6; 8 nucleotides align to TRBD1. Germline-derived CDR1 and CDR2 are KGHDR and SFDVKD. CDR3 length: 17 amino acids. Trimming took 7 bases from V and 0 from J; bases not matched to a gene: 7. The CDR3 DNA reads TGTGCCACCAGGACAGGGGATTATAGCTCCTATAATTCACCCCTCCACTTT. Its translation: CATRTGDYSSYNSPLHF.

V usage is TRBV11-3 and J usage is TRBJ1-1; TRBD1 aligns across 8 bases. Germline V gene data show CDR1 as SGHNT and CDR2 as YENEEA. CDR3 length: 14 amino acids. Germline trimming cut 5 bases from V and 2 bases from J; bases unmatched to any gene: 4. The CDR3 is CASSEGQGNTEAFF. The CDR3 DNA sequence: TGTGCCAGCAGCGAAGGACAGGGCAACACTGAAGCTTTCTTT.

The chain uses TRBV7-2 and TRBJ1-5, with D perhaps TRBD1 (5 bases). The ends were cut back, 1 base at V and 6 bases at J, with 16 bases in the middle. Germline CDR1 SGHTA, CDR2 FQGNSA. There are 16 residues in the CDR3. The CDR3 protein is CASSLGGPTGIQPQHF. The CDR3 DNA reads as TGTGCCAGCAGCTTAGGGGGCCCCACGGGCATTCAGCCCCAGCATTTT.

This chain uses TRBV11-3 with TRBJ2-2; 8 nucleotides line up with TRBD2. Looked up from germline, CDR1 is SGHNT and CDR2 is YENEEA. The CDR3 spans 14 residues. V lost 3 bases to trimming and J lost 3 bases; unmatched junction nucleotides: 0. In nucleotides, the CDR3 is TGTGCCAGCAGCTTGGGACTAGACACCGGGGAGCTGTTTTTT. Amino acid sequence: CASSLGLDTGELFF. The full variable domain, completed using reference TRBV11-3 and TRBJ2-2, is EAGVVQSPRYKIIEKKQPVAFWCNPISGHNTLYWYLQNLGQGPELLIRYENEEAVDDSQLPKDRFSAERLKGVDSTLKIQPAELGDSAVYLCASSLGLDTGELFFGEGSRLTVL.

This rearrangement joins TRBV7-2 to TRBJ2-7; 15 positions agree with TRBD2. Unmatched junction bases numbered 2, after V lost 3 bases and J lost 5 bases. CDR3 length equals 15 residues. Per germline, CDR1 SGHTA and CDR2 FQGNSA. The CDR3 bases are TGTGCCAGCAGCTTCGGACTAGCGGGAGGGGACGAGCAGTACTTC. It encodes CASSFGLAGGDEQYF.

This clone was seen a single time. This rearrangement joins TRBV10-3 to TRBJ1-1; D is possibly TRBD1 (5 bases). Per the germline V gene, CDR1 is ENHRY and CDR2 is SYGVKD. CDR3 length equals 13 residues. Trimming pared 11 bases from V and 1 base from J, leaving 14 bases between. The CDR3 DNA follows: TGTGCCGTGACCGGGACGACGAACACTGAAGCTTTCTTT. Its protein product is CAVTGTTNTEAFF.

The V and J genes are TRBV14 and TRBJ2-2, with 9 bases matching TRBD2. Losses at the gene ends were 5 bases for V and 4 bases for J; bases not matched to a gene: 5. Germline V gene lookup returns CDR1 SGHDN and CDR2 FVKESK. The CDR3 is 15 amino acids. The CDR3 DNA is TGTGCCAGCAGCGGGACTAGCCGCCTCACCGGGGAGCTGTTTTTT. Amino acids: CASSGTSRLTGELFF.